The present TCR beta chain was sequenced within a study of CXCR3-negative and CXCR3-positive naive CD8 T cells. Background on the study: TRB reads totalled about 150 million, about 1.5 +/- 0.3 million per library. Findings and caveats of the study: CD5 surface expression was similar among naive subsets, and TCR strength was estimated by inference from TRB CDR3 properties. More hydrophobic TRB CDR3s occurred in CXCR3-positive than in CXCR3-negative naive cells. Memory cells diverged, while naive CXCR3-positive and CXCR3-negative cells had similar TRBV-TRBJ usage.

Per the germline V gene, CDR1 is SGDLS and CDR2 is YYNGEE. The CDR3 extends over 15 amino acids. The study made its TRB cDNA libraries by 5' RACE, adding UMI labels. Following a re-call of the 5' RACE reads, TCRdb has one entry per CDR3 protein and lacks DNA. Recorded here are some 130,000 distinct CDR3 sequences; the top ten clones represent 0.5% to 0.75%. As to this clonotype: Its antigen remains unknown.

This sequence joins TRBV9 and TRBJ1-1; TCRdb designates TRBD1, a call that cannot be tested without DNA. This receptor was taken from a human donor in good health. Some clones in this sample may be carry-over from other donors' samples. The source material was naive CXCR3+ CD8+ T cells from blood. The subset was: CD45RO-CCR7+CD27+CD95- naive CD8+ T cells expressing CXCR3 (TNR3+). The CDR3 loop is CASSVGAGVNTEAFF.